Each of the 6 T cell receptor beta chains below was sequenced from the same sample in a study of shared clonotypes between healthy human individuals. Repertoires were generated with immunoSEQ multiplex PCR, while TCRdb's copy carries only in-frame clones and drops some. Among about 1,500,000 clones listed, roughly 96% were seen once. Sequencing input: naive CD4+ T cells sorted from blood. The subset is: CD45RA+ positively selected. The receptor source for this set is a man younger than 45 in good health.

The chain couples TRBV12-2 to TRBJ2-3; the table assigns TRBD2, which was not confirmed against the DNA. TRBV12-2 is flagged as a pseudogene. The CDR3 runs to 15 residues. The CDR3 nucleotides are TGTGCAAGTCGCTTAGTTGGGGGGAACACAGATACGCAGTATTTT. Its protein is CASRLVGGNTDTQYF.

This clone was seen a single time. The V and J genes are TRBV19 and TRBJ1-5; TRBD1 matches 7 bases. There are 20 residues in the CDR3. V dropped 0 bases and J dropped 6; count of bases not matched to a gene: 20. The germline V gene encodes CDR1 LNHDA and CDR2 SQIVND (reference sequence). The DNA for the CDR3 is TGTGCCAGTAGTATAGAGAGACAGGGACCGGTCGATCTGAGGGGTCAGCCCCAGCATTTT. This translates into CASSIERQGPVDLRGQPQHF. Variable domain in full (rest from reference TRBV19 and TRBJ1-5): DGGITQSPKYLFRKEGQNVTLSCEQNLNHDAMYWYRQDPGQGLRLIYYSQIVNDFQKGDIAEGYSVSREKKESFPLTVTSAQKNPTAFYLCASSIERQGPVDLRGQPQHFGDGTRLSIL.

This chain uses TRBV10-2 with TRBJ2-6; 12 bases line up with TRBD1. Germline V gene lookup returns CDR1 WSHSY and CDR2 SAAADI. This CDR3 is built from 22 residues. V lost 6 bases and J lost 4; bases outside the gene matches: 22. CDR3 residues: CASRKPGDRGRPLSSGANVLTF. In nucleotides, the CDR3 is TGCGCCAGCAGAAAACCTGGGGACAGGGGGCGTCCTCTCTCATCCGGGGCCAACGTCCTGACTTTC.

The rearrangement joins TRBV2 to TRBJ2-2; unclear D gene. Germline V gene data show CDR1 as SNHLY and CDR2 as FYNNEI. This CDR3 contains 11 residues. V lost 7 bases and J lost 4, with 4 bases in between. The CDR3 is CASKSTGELFF. The CDR3 nucleotides are TGTGCCAGCAAGAGCACCGGGGAGCTGTTTTTT.

The chain has TRBV5-6 and TRBJ2-3, with D possibly TRBD2 on 6 matching bases. Germline V lookup: CDR1 SGHDT, CDR2 YYEEEE. There are 15 residues in the CDR3. Deletions cut 2 bases from V and 6 bases from J, with 16 bases between. DNA of the CDR3: TGTGCCAGCAGCTTTAGATGGCGGGGCAGGGATACGCAGTATTTT. As protein: CASSFRWRGRDTQYF.

The chain is built from TRBV11-1 and TRBJ1-1; weak D call: TRBD1 (6 bases). The V end was cut by 4 bases, the J end by 1 base, with 13 bases between. CDR3 length equals 15 residues. CDR1 is SGHAT and CDR2 is FQDESV in the germline V gene (reference sequence). The CDR3, as DNA: TGTGCCAGCAGCTCCTCAAGGGGGGGGAACACTGAAGCTTTCTTT. Its protein product is CASSSSRGGNTEAFF.